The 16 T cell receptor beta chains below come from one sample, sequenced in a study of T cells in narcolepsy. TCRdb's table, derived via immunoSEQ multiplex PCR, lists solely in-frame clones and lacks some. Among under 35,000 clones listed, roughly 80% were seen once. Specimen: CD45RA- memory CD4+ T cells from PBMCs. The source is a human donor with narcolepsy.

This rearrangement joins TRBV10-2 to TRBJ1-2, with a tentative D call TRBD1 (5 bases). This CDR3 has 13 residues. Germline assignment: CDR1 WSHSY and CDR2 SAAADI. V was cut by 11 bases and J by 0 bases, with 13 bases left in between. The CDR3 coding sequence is TGCGCCCTAACGAGGGGACCTAACTATGGCTACACCTTC. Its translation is CALTRGPNYGYTF.

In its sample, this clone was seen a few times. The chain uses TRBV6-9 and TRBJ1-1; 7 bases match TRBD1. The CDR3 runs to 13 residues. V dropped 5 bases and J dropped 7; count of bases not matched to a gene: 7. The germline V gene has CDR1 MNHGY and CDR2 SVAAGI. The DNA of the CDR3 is TGTGCCAGCAGTCAGACAGGGACCCGTGAAGCTTTCTTT. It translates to CASSQTGTREAFF.

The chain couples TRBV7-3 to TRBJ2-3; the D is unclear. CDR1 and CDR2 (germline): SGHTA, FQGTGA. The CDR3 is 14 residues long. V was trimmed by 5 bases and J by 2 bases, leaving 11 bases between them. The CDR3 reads CASSQSAVTDTQYF. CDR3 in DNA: TGTGCCAGCAGCCAGTCGGCGGTCACAGATACGCAGTATTTT.

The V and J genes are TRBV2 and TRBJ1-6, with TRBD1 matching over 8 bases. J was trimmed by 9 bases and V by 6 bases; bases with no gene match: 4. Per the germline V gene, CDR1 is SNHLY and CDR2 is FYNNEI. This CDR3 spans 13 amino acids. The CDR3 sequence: CASRRRGPSPLHF. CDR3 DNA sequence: TGTGCCAGCAGGCGCAGGGGGCCTTCACCCCTCCACTTT.

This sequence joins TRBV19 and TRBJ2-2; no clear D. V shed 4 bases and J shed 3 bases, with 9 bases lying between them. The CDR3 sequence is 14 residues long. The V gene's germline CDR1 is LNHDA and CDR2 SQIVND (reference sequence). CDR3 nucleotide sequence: TGTGCCAGTAGTAGTCTGGGATACACCGGGGAGCTGTTTTTT. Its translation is CASSSLGYTGELFF.

The CDR3 nucleotides are TGTGCCTGGAGGATTGACTCTCTTCACTACGAGCAGTACTTC. Protein sequence: CAWRIDSLHYEQYF. J is TRBJ2-7 and V is TRBV30, with unresolved D. This CDR3 has 14 amino acids. Between the trimmed V and J ends, which lost 3 bases and 3 bases, there was a span of 15 bases. From germline, CDR1 is GTSNPN and CDR2 SVGIG (reference sequence). Full variable domain (rest looked up from reference TRBV30 and TRBJ2-7): SQTIHQWPATLVQPVGSPLSLECTVEGTSNPNLYWYRQAAGRGLQLLFYSVGIGQISSEVPQNLSASRPQDRQFILSSKKLLLSDSGFYLCAWRIDSLHYEQYFGPGTRLTVT.

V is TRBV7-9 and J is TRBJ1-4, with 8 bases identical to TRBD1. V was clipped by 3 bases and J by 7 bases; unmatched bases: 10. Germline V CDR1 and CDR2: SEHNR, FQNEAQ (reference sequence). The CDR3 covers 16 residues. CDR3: CASSLYVGTGGEKLFF. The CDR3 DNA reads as TGTGCCAGCAGCTTGTACGTCGGGACAGGAGGTGAAAAACTGTTTTTT.

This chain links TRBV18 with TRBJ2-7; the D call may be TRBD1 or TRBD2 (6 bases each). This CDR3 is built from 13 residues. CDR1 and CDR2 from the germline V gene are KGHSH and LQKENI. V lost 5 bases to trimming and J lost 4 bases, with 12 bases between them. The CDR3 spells CASSVGGGYEQYF. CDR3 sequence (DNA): TGTGCCAGCTCAGTAGGAGGGGGTTACGAGCAGTACTTC.

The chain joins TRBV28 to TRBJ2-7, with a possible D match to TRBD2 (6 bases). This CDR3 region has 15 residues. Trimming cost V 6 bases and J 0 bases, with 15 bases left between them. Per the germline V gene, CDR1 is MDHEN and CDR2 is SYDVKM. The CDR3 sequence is CASRPSGPSSYEQYF. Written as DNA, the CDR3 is TGTGCCAGCAGACCGAGCGGGCCCAGCTCCTACGAGCAGTACTTC.

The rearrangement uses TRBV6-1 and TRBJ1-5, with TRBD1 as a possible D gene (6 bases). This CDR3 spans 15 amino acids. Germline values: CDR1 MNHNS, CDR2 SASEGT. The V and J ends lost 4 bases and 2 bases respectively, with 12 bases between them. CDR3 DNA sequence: TGTGCCAGCAGTGTACAGGGTTTGGGCAATCAGCCCCAGCATTTT. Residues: CASSVQGLGNQPQHF.

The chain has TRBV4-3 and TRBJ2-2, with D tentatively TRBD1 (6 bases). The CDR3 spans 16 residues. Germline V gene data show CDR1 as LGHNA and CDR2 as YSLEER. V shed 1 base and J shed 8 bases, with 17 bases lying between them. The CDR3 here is CASSQGSTGSFGELFF. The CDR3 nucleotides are TGCGCCAGCAGCCAAGGAAGTACAGGGAGTTTTGGGGAGCTGTTTTTT.

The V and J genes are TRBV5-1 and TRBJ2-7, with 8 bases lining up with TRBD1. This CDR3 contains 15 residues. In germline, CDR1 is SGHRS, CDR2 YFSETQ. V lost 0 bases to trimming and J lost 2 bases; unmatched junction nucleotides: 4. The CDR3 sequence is CASSLAGTGTYEQYF. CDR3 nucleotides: TGCGCCAGCAGCTTGGCCGGGACAGGCACCTACGAGCAGTACTTC. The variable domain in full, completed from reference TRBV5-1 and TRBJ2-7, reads KAGVTQTPRYLIKTRGQQVTLSCSPISGHRSVSWYQQTPGQGLQFLFEYFSETQRNKGNFPGRFSGRQFSNSRSEMNVSTLELGDSALYLCASSLAGTGTYEQYFGPGTRLTVT.

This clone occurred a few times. CDR3 sequence reads: CASSLTGPVEKLFF. DNA for the CDR3: TGTGCCAGCAGCTTGACGGGGCCTGTTGAAAAACTGTTTTTT. V gene TRBV5-6 combines with J gene TRBJ1-4, with D possibly matching TRBD1 (5 bases). This CDR3 has 14 residues. V shed 1 base and J shed 7 bases, with 11 bases lying between them. CDR1 SGHDT and CDR2 YYEEEE come from the germline V gene.

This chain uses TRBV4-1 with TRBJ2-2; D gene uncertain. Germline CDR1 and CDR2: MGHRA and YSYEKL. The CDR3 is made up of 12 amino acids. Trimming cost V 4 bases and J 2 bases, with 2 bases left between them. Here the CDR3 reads CASSRNTGELFF. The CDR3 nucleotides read TGCGCCAGCAGCCGAAACACCGGGGAGCTGTTTTTT.

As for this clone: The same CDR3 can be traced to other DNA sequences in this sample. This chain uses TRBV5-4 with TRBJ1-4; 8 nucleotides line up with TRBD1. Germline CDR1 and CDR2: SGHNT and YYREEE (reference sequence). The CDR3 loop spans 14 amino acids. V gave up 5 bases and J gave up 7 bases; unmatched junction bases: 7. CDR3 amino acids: CASRKQGGGEKLFF. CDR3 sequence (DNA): TGTGCCAGCAGAAAACAGGGGGGCGGTGAAAAACTGTTTTTT. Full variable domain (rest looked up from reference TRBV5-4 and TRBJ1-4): ETGVTQSPTHLIKTRGQQVTLRCSSQSGHNTVSWYQQALGQGPQFIFQYYREEENGRGNFPPRFSGLQFPNYSSELNVNALELDDSALYLCASRKQGGGEKLFFGSGTQLSVL.

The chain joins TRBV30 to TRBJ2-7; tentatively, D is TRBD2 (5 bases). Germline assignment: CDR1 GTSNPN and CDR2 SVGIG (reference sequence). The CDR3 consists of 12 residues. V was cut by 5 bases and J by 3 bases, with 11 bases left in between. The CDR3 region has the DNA TGTGCCTGGGCCTTAACTAGCTACGAGCAGTACTTC. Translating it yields CAWALTSYEQYF.